This T cell receptor (beta chain) was documented in a study of T cells after yellow fever vaccination. The sample holds a few counts of this clonotype. This CDR3 has 14 amino acids. Germline values: CDR1 DFQATT, CDR2 SNEGSKA (reference sequence). V shed 6 bases and J shed 1 base, with 16 bases lying between them. Making TCR cDNA involved 5'RACE template switching, which added UMIs and a universal primer site. MiXCR, applied by TCRdb to the 5' RACE reads, yields one record per CDR3 protein. The sample shows 300,000 or so distinct CDR3 sequences, under 15% of them seen only once. V is TRBV20-1 and J is TRBJ2-7; D is uncertain. The receptor was derived from a man between 25 and 39 years old who received the YFV17D yellow fever vaccine. The material sequenced was CD4+ T cells sorted from PBMCs, taken 45 days after the yellow fever booster vaccination. CDR3 DNA sequence: TGCAGTGCCACGGCCCGACTCGATTCCTACGAGCAGTACTTC. This translates into CSATARLDSYEQYF.